This TCR beta chain stems from a study of blood T cell repertoires in COVID-19 (TCRdb year 2020). About the investigation overall: The collaborator samples originated in the United States, Italy and Spain and spanned the acute and convalescent phases of COVID-19. The prospective study material was composed of cDNA or gDNA derived from T cells, B-cell-depleted T cells, or PBMCs. Deeply sampled blood TCRbeta repertoires from subjects exposed to, actively infected with, or recovered from COVID-19 were included in the dataset. The repertoires were made available in a free public database intended to serve as a resource for research on the immune response to SARS-CoV-2. The samples were drawn from the first 160 participants of the ongoing ImmuneRACE study and from 1,254 subjects provided by 6 global collaborators. Nearly every sample came with metadata listing a de-identified subject ID, COVID-19 status, age in years and sex. HLA class I and class II types, where available, came from metadata supplied by the sample provider rather than from assay-based typing.

Paper-wide results and their limitations: The amount of clinical and demographic metadata varied by source and participant and was provided uncurated.

TCRbeta CDR3 regions were amplified from genomic DNA by means of the immunoSEQ Assay, a bias-controlled multiplex PCR. As for the original processing: The number of nucleated cells in each sample was estimated by amplification of reference gene primers within the assay. To quantify the absolute abundance of each unique TCRbeta CDR3 rearrangement, sequence reads were collapsed and filtered. For each sample, productive Simpson clonality was calculated as the square root of Simpson's diversity index over productive rearrangements. Sourced from immuneACCESS, this table was stored by TCRdb with only in-frame sequences that have V and J called. A share of the clones is absent; for the studies checked, an unresolved V gene accounts for under half, and the remainder has no known explanation. V and J calls and clone size are those listed in that table; D and trimming were worked out from the DNA. A total of about half a million clones appear in this sample, roughly 89% of them only once. The ten largest clonotypes hold around 0.95% of the sample.

From a lookup of the germline V gene (reference sequence), CDR1 and CDR2 are LNHDA and SQIVND. Relative to germline, V is 5 bases shorter and J is 6 bases shorter, with 14 bases between their ends. The CDR3 contains 13 residues, cysteine and phenylalanine counted. Left in the record is the CDR3 DNA by itself, 39 bases read in frame from the first base. Remarks on this clone: No cognate antigen has been identified for it. One base away there is no much larger clone; base qualities are not given.

At one collaborating source in Seattle, patients were enrolled during active infection and were followed longitudinally through the course of disease. The collaborating institutions used their own protocols to collect whole blood in K2EDTA tubes. For TCRbeta analysis, collaborator samples were shipped as frozen whole blood, as isolated PBMCs, or as DNA extracted from either sample type. The clonotype comes from a man between 18 and 35 years old with COVID-19, enrolled during active disease. The sequence is built from TRBV19 and TRBJ2-7; TRBD2 could be the D gene, as 6 bases match. Material: peripheral blood. CDR3 reads: CASSFGTPSEQYF. The DNA sequence is as follows: TGTGCCAGTAGTTTCGGGACTCCTTCCGAGCAGTACTTC.